Below, 9 T cell receptor beta chains from the same sample are listed, as sequenced in a study of sequential checkpoint blockade in melanoma. The table came from immunoSEQ multiplex PCR; TCRdb's copy has only in-frame clones and leaves some out. The table lists under 25,000 clones, about 80% of them singletons. Treatment: randomized to nivolumab then ipilimumab (arm A) or the reverse (arm B). Sequenced material: CD8+ T cells sorted from blood (inferred from file names), taken from a patient given nivolumab and ipilimumab in sequence. These receptors came from a human donor with melanoma.

This clone was observed once. V is TRBV19 and J is TRBJ1-3, with D uncertain. In germline, CDR1 is LNHDA, CDR2 SQIVND (reference sequence). Between the trimmed V and J ends, which lost 5 bases and 0 bases, there was a span of 20 bases. The CDR3 covers 18 residues. The chain's CDR3 is CASSLSAVRWSSGNTIYF. CDR3 nucleotide sequence: TGTGCCAGTAGTTTGTCAGCGGTCCGATGGAGCTCTGGAAACACCATATATTTT.

The chain couples TRBV18 to TRBJ1-1, with 8 bases fitting TRBD1. This CDR3 comprises 19 residues. V shed 3 bases and J 0 bases; nucleotides not matched to a gene: 15. Per the germline V gene, CDR1 is KGHSH and CDR2 is LQKENI. For the CDR3, the DNA is TGTGCCAGCTCACCGATGGGACAGGTCGGGGGGAGGGTGAACACTGAAGCTTTCTTT. Translating it yields CASSPMGQVGGRVNTEAFF.

The CDR3, as DNA: TGTGCCAGCAGTTTAACAGCTACTCCTAACTATGGCTACACCTTC. This sequence encodes CASSLTATPNYGYTF. The gene calls are TRBV28 and TRBJ1-2; D is uncertain. The CDR3 is 15 residues long. Germline V gives CDR1 MDHEN, CDR2 SYDVKM. Trimming pared 2 bases from V and 0 bases from J, leaving 10 bases between.

The chain links TRBV28 to TRBJ2-7, with 7 nucleotides matching TRBD1. The CDR3 totals 13 residues. Per germline, CDR1 MDHEN and CDR2 SYDVKM. The trim removed 2 bases at V and 4 bases at J, leaving 2 bases unmatched. In nucleotides, the CDR3 is TGTGCCAGCAGTTTACAGGGGGATTACGAGCAGTACTTC. Its protein is CASSLQGDYEQYF.

This sequence joins TRBV10-3 and TRBJ2-7; D might be TRBD2 (5 bases). There are 13 residues in the CDR3. Germline assignment: CDR1 ENHRY and CDR2 SYGVKD. The V end lost 7 bases, the J end lost 0 bases, and 10 bases lay between the germline ends. The CDR3 is CAINNGDSYEQYF. The CDR3 DNA sequence: TGTGCCATCAACAACGGGGACTCCTACGAGCAGTACTTC.

V is TRBV11-1 and J is TRBJ1-1, with unresolved D. This CDR3 is built from 13 residues. CDR1 and CDR2 (germline): SGHAT, FQDESV (reference sequence). Trimming cost V 2 bases and J 1 base, with 5 bases left between them. The CDR3 reads CASSLRRNTEAFF. The CDR3 coding sequence is TGTGCCAGCAGCTTAAGGAGGAACACTGAAGCTTTCTTT.

This clone was seen once. The gene calls are TRBV7-2 and TRBJ1-1, with D possibly being TRBD1 (6 bases). Trimming took off 3 bases at V and 1 base at J, with 9 bases between the two ends. The CDR3 is 14 amino acids. Germline V gene sequence: CDR1 SGHTA, CDR2 FQGNSA. CDR3 in DNA: TGTGCCAGCAGCTTCAAACAGGGGAACACTGAAGCTTTCTTT. Translated: CASSFKQGNTEAFF.

CDR3 DNA sequence: TGTGCCAGCAGCCGGGGGGGGGCTGAAGCTTTCTTT. Its translation is CASSRGGAEAFF. This chain uses TRBV7-9 with TRBJ1-1; D possibly corresponds to TRBD1 (5 bases). The CDR3 sequence is 12 residues long. Trimming stripped 5 bases from V and 6 bases from J, with 10 bases between. Germline CDR1 is SEHNR and CDR2 is FQNEAQ (reference sequence).

V usage is TRBV29-1 and J usage is TRBJ2-7; maybe TRBD2 (6 bases). The length of the CDR3 is 12 residues. Trimming pared 7 bases from V and 6 bases from J, leaving 16 bases between. CDR1 and CDR2 (germline): SQVTM, ANQGSEA. CDR3 sequence: CSGTGTLGEQYF. CDR3 bases: TGCAGCGGAACCGGGACTCTAGGCGAGCAGTACTTC.